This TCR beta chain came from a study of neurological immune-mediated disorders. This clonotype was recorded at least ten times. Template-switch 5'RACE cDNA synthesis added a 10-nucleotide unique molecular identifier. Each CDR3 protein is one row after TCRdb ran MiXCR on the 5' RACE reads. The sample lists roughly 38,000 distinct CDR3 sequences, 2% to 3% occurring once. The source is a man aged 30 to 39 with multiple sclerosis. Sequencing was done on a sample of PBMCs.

CDR3 bases: TGCGCCAGCAGCTTGGCCGTGGCAGATGAAGCTTTCTTT. Translation gives CASSLAVADEAFF. The chain recombines TRBV5-1 with TRBJ1-1; unclear D gene. Trimming took off 0 bases at V and 7 bases at J, with 10 bases between the two ends. Germline V lookup: CDR1 SGHRS, CDR2 YFSETQ. CDR3 length: 13 residues.